Shown below are 32 T cell receptor beta chains from a single sample sequenced in a study of beta chain features in type 1 diabetes. Every isolated RNA sample was fully reverse transcribed, so sequencing captured expressed TCRB transcripts. The protocol was immunoSEQ multiplex PCR, while the TCRdb copy is restricted to in-frame clones and leaves out a portion. The table lists hundreds of thousands of clones, about a sixth of them singletons. Sequences were obtained from naive CD4+ T cells from blood. These receptor sequences come from a young woman in good health.

The V gene is TRBV4-2, the J gene TRBJ2-1; D gene unclear. The CDR3 loop spans 14 amino acids. Trimming removed 1 base from V and 4 bases from J, with 8 bases in between. Germline V lookup: CDR1 LGHNA, CDR2 YNFKEQ. The CDR3 region has the DNA TGTGCCAGCAGCCAAGTCGCAGCGTACAATGAGCAGTTCTTC. This encodes CASSQVAAYNEQFF.

This clone appeared a few times. This rearrangement joins TRBV4-1 to TRBJ2-1, with TRBD2 as a possible D gene (6 bases). The CDR3 sequence is 19 residues long. Deletions cut 0 bases from V and 9 bases from J, with 27 bases between. CDR1 is MGHRA and CDR2 is YSYEKL in the germline V gene. CDR3 sequence: CASSQDPVGGMTRHFEQFF. CDR3 sequence (DNA): TGCGCCAGCAGCCAAGACCCGGTGGGCGGGATGACCCGTCACTTTGAGCAGTTCTTC.

A few counts support this clone. This chain's CDR3 is CASSFGQGKNEQYF. The CDR3 region has the DNA TGTGCCAGCAGCTTTGGACAGGGTAAGAACGAGCAGTACTTC. The chain is built from TRBV7-9 and TRBJ2-7, with 8 bases matching TRBD1. This CDR3 spans 14 amino acids. Per the germline V gene, CDR1 is SEHNR and CDR2 is FQNEAQ (reference sequence). V dropped 3 bases and J dropped 5; count of bases not matched to a gene: 6.

This clone has just a few counts. Additional DNA sequences in this sample encode the identical CDR3. V usage is TRBV28 and J usage is TRBJ2-7; 9 nucleotides agree with TRBD1. The V and J ends lost 4 bases and 2 bases, in that order; junction bases with no gene match: 3. Germline assignment: CDR1 MDHEN and CDR2 SYDVKM. This CDR3 is 14 amino acids long. The CDR3 bases are TGTGCCAGCAGTTCAGGACAGGGGACCTACGAGCAGTACTTC. Translating it yields CASSSGQGTYEQYF.

The CDR3 DNA follows: TGTGCCAGCAGCCAAGCCGGAACAGGGGGCGCAGAGACCCAGTACTTC. This translates into CASSQAGTGGAETQYF. This chain joins TRBV11-2 and TRBJ2-5; TRBD1 agrees at 9 bases. V lost 5 bases and J lost 4; bases outside the gene matches: 11. Germline V gives CDR1 SGHAT, CDR2 FQNNGV. The CDR3 totals 16 residues.

As for this clone: The germline gene is not matched at one end of the junction; a read error may be the cause. The chain couples TRBV5-6 to TRBJ1-3; D not certain. The CDR3 is 14 amino acids. Germline CDR1 reads SGHDT; CDR2 reads YYEEEE. CDR3 sequence: CASSLGRPGNTTYF. The CDR3 DNA follows: TGTGCCAGCAGCTTGGGTCGCCCGGGAAACACCACATATTTT. Based on the CDR3 plus reference TRBV5-6 and TRBJ1-3, the full variable domain is DAGVTQSPTHLIKTRGQQVTLRCSPKSGHDTVSWYQQALGQGPQFIFQYYEEEERQRGNFPDRFSGHQFPNYSSELNVNALLLGDSALYLCASSLGRPGNTTYFGEGSWLTVV.

CDR3 bases: TGCGCCAGCAGCCAAAAACTAGCGGGAGGTTCCTATGAGCAGTTCTTC. Translated: CASSQKLAGGSYEQFF. The chain links TRBV4-3 to TRBJ2-1; TRBD2 matches at 12 bases. The CDR3 runs to 16 residues. Germline lookup yields CDR1 LGHNA and CDR2 YSLEER. With 2 bases clipped from V and 8 bases from J, the junction kept 7 bases outside the gene matches.

The V gene is TRBV5-1, the J gene TRBJ1-1, with TRBD1 as a possible D gene (6 bases). The germline V and J ends were trimmed by 1 base and 1 base, with 14 bases remaining between them. This CDR3 is 16 amino acids long. Germline CDR1 reads SGHRS; CDR2 reads YFSETQ. CDR3 region: CASSLSPGAGNTEAFF. CDR3 nucleotides: TGCGCCAGCAGCTTGTCCCCGGGGGCAGGGAACACTGAAGCTTTCTTT.

This clone was detected only a few times. This chain links TRBV6-1 with TRBJ1-2; a possible D gene is TRBD1 (6 bases). V was pared by 7 bases and J by 3 bases, with 12 bases between. Germline values: CDR1 MNHNS, CDR2 SASEGT. The CDR3 consists of 13 residues. The CDR3 DNA is TGTGCCAGCAAGCCAGGGGCGGACTATGGCTACACCTTC. Its protein product is CASKPGADYGYTF.

Only a few counts were recorded for this clone. This chain joins TRBV9 and TRBJ2-1, with TRBD2 identical over 13 bases. In germline, CDR1 is SGDLS, CDR2 YYNGEE. V was pared by 4 bases and J by 8 bases, with 6 bases of the junction left unmatched. The CDR3 consists of 15 residues. The CDR3 protein is CASSSGLAGVDEQFF. The CDR3 DNA follows: TGTGCCAGCAGCTCTGGACTAGCGGGAGTCGATGAGCAGTTCTTC.

In this sample, this clone turned up a few times. The CDR3 spells CASSKTSGVTYEQYF. Written as DNA, the CDR3 is TGTGCCAGCAGCAAGACTAGCGGGGTCACCTACGAGCAGTACTTC. The chain combines TRBV7-6 with TRBJ2-7; 11 positions match TRBD2. CDR3 length: 15 amino acids. Germline V lookup: CDR1 SGHVS, CDR2 FNYEAQ. V gave up 5 bases and J gave up 2 bases; unmatched junction bases: 5.

This clone was seen a few times. The chain uses TRBV7-3 and TRBJ2-7, with D possibly being TRBD2 (5 bases). The V end lost 2 bases, the J end lost 0 bases, and 14 bases lay between the germline ends. CDR1 is SGHTA, CDR2 FQGTGA, per germline. This CDR3 has 16 residues. In nucleotides, the CDR3 is TGTGCCAGCAGCTTATCTCAGGAGGAGGACTCCTACGAGCAGTACTTC. Its protein product is CASSLSQEEDSYEQYF. Filled out from reference TRBV7-3 and TRBJ2-7, the complete variable domain reads GAGVSQTPSNKVTEKGKYVELRCDPISGHTALYWYRQSLGQGPEFLIYFQGTGAADDSGLPNDRFFAVRPEGSVSTLKIQRTERGDSAVYLCASSLSQEEDSYEQYFGPGTRLTVT.

The sample holds a few counts of this clone. The chain is built from TRBV19 and TRBJ1-2, with TRBD1 identical over 8 bases. V dropped 5 bases and J dropped 7; count of bases not matched to a gene: 9. In germline, CDR1 is LNHDA, CDR2 SQIVND (reference sequence). The CDR3 has 14 residues. The CDR3 bases are TGTGCCAGTAGTGGTACAGGGGGTTCGTTTGGCTACACCTTC. Its translation: CASSGTGGSFGYTF.

This chain uses TRBV4-2 with TRBJ2-7; the match to TRBD2 covers 9 bases. J lost 3 bases, V lost 2 bases, and 8 bases had no gene match. The CDR3 sequence is 16 residues long. Germline V lookup: CDR1 LGHNA, CDR2 YNFKEQ. The CDR3 sequence is CASSQPSLAGYYEQYF. The CDR3 nucleotides are TGTGCCAGCAGCCAACCTAGCCTAGCGGGGTACTACGAGCAGTACTTC.

The chain is built from TRBV6-5 and TRBJ2-7; D unclear. The V end was cut by 2 bases, the J end by 0 bases, with 14 bases between. The CDR3 spans 16 residues. Germline lookup yields CDR1 MNHEY and CDR2 SVGAGI. The chain's CDR3 is CASSYGRRPSSYEQYF. The CDR3 bases are TGTGCCAGCAGTTACGGGCGCCGTCCATCCTCCTACGAGCAGTACTTC.

The chain joins TRBV5-6 to TRBJ2-3; D is undetermined. Per the germline V gene, CDR1 is SGHDT and CDR2 is YYEEEE. V was trimmed by 2 bases and J by 1 base, leaving 11 bases between them. CDR3 size: 15 residues. The CDR3 nucleotides read TGTGCCAGCAGCTTATATAGGGCCGGCACAGATACGCAGTATTTT. As protein: CASSLYRAGTDTQYF.

V and J are TRBV28 and TRBJ2-7; the match to TRBD1 covers 9 bases. Losses at the gene ends were 5 bases for V and 5 bases for J; bases not matched to a gene: 7. Germline V lookup: CDR1 MDHEN, CDR2 SYDVKM. The CDR3 loop spans 14 amino acids. CDR3 coding DNA: TGTGCCAGCAGTGTAACAGGGGGCTGGAACGAGCAGTACTTC. Translating it yields CASSVTGGWNEQYF.

This chain joins TRBV29-1 and TRBJ2-3, with D unclear. The germline V gene has CDR1 SQVTM and CDR2 ANQGSEA. The CDR3 spans 14 residues. V was clipped by 6 bases and J by 5 bases, with 18 bases between them. In DNA form, the CDR3 reads TGCAGCGTCCCCATGGGATCGACGAGAGATACGCAGTATTTT. Protein sequence: CSVPMGSTRDTQYF.

The chain recombines TRBV7-2 with TRBJ2-1, with 14 positions matching TRBD2. Germline CDR1 is SGHTA and CDR2 is FQGNSA. The CDR3 runs 15 residues. V lost 5 bases to trimming and J lost 10 bases; unmatched junction nucleotides: 7. Here the CDR3 reads CASSGGTSGSLEQFF. CDR3 coding DNA: TGTGCCAGCAGCGGAGGGACTAGCGGGAGTTTAGAGCAGTTCTTC. The entire variable domain, with the rest obtained from reference TRBV7-2 and TRBJ2-1, is as follows: GAGVSQSPSNKVTEKGKDVELRCDPISGHTALYWYRQSLGQGLEFLIYFQGNSAPDKSGLPSDRFSAERTGGSVSTLTIQRTQQEDSAVYLCASSGGTSGSLEQFFGPGTRLTVL.

This sequence joins TRBV5-6 and TRBJ2-5; D perhaps matches TRBD2 (6 bases). The CDR3 contains 17 residues. The V gene's germline CDR1 is SGHDT and CDR2 YYEEEE. Trimming left V 2 bases short and J 4 bases short, with 21 bases between. Written as DNA, the CDR3 is TGTGCCAGCAGCTTAACAACTAGCCCACAATGGGGAGAGACCCAGTACTTC. Translation: CASSLTTSPQWGETQYF.

The V gene is TRBV7-9, the J gene TRBJ2-5, with D possibly being TRBD2 (5 bases). V lost 5 bases and J 2 bases, leaving 9 bases between the germline ends. CDR1 SEHNR and CDR2 FQNEAQ come from the germline V gene (reference sequence). The length of the CDR3 is 13 residues. The CDR3 nucleotides are TGTGCCAGCAGCCCACCGGGACAAGAGACCCAGTACTTC. Protein: CASSPPGQETQYF. Full variable domain (remainder filled in from reference TRBV7-9 and TRBJ2-5): DTGVSQNPRHKITKRGQNVTFRCDPISEHNRLYWYRQTLGQGPEFLTYFQNEAQLEKSRLLSDRFSAERPKGSFSTLEIQRTEQGDSAMYLCASSPPGQETQYFGPGTRLLVL.

This chain joins TRBV6-5 and TRBJ2-1; no reliable D call. Germline CDR1 and CDR2: MNHEY and SVGAGI. CDR3 size: 15 residues. Trimming shortened V by 5 bases and J by 0 bases, and 11 bases separated the two germline ends. CDR3 amino acids: CASSPNPSSYNEQFF. CDR3 nucleotides: TGTGCCAGCAGTCCCAACCCCAGCTCCTACAATGAGCAGTTCTTC.

This clone turned up a few times. Within the sample, other DNA sequences also encode this same CDR3. The V call is TRBV9, the J call TRBJ2-6; weak D call: TRBD1 (5 bases). Germline CDR1 is SGDLS and CDR2 is YYNGEE. Trimming pared 1 base from V and 1 base from J, leaving 6 bases between. This CDR3 region has 15 residues. The DNA of the CDR3 is TGTGCCAGCAGCGTAAGGGGATCTGGGGCCAACGTCCTGACTTTC. Translating gives CASSVRGSGANVLTF.

The V call is TRBV6-6, the J call TRBJ2-1; 10 nucleotides align to TRBD1. Germline CDR1 and CDR2: MNHNY and SVGAGI (reference sequence). Trimming at V came to 4 bases and at J to 6 bases, leaving 9 bases not matched to a gene. The CDR3 has 16 residues. CDR3 region: CASSSLGDRGSNEQFF. Written as DNA, the CDR3 is TGTGCCAGCAGTTCCCTTGGGGACAGGGGAAGCAATGAGCAGTTCTTC.

CDR3 protein: CASSGDTYEQYF. CDR3 coding DNA: TGTGCCAGCAGCGGGGACACCTACGAGCAGTACTTC. The rearrangement links TRBV9 to TRBJ2-7, with a tentative D call TRBD1 (6 bases). The germline V gene has CDR1 SGDLS and CDR2 YYNGEE. Trimming cost V 3 bases and J 2 bases, with 6 bases left between them. This CDR3 is 12 amino acids long.

This clone turned up a few times. The chain links TRBV5-1 to TRBJ2-2, with D possibly being TRBD2 (6 bases). CDR1 is SGHRS, CDR2 YFSETQ, per germline. The CDR3 is made up of 15 amino acids. Trimming cost V 5 bases and J 3 bases, with 14 bases left between them. The CDR3 DNA sequence: TGCGCCAGCAGAGCCGGGGGAGCGGACACCGGGGAGCTGTTTTTT. Amino acid sequence: CASRAGGADTGELFF.

The J gene is TRBJ2-4, the V gene TRBV5-4; D is undetermined. With 0 bases removed from V and 0 bases from J, the gap between germline ends came to 10 bases. Germline-derived CDR1 and CDR2 are SGHNT and YYREEE (reference sequence). This CDR3 region has 16 residues. The CDR3 DNA follows: TGTGCCAGCAGCTTGGGACCGCCGCTAGCCAAAAACATTCAGTACTTC. Amino acid sequence: CASSLGPPLAKNIQYF.

The chain uses TRBV28 and TRBJ2-3; 8 bases agree with TRBD1. Germline CDR1 is MDHEN and CDR2 is SYDVKM. The CDR3 totals 16 residues. V lost 1 base, J lost 4 bases, and 7 bases stayed unmatched. The CDR3 here is CASSLFGQGRADTQYF. CDR3 nucleotide sequence: TGTGCCAGCAGTTTATTTGGACAGGGAAGGGCAGATACGCAGTATTTT.

The chain employs TRBV6-5 and TRBJ2-1; a possible D gene is TRBD1 (7 bases). CDR3 length: 15 residues. The germline V and J ends were trimmed by 2 bases and 0 bases, with 8 bases remaining between them. The germline V gene encodes CDR1 MNHEY and CDR2 SVGAGI. CDR3 residues: CASSYQGGSYNEQFF. In DNA form, the CDR3 reads TGTGCCAGCAGTTACCAGGGGGGCTCCTACAATGAGCAGTTCTTC.

Note on this clone: Other DNA sequences in this specimen translate into the identical CDR3. V is TRBV15 and J is TRBJ2-5, with a weak D call TRBD1 (5 bases). The CDR3 contains 15 residues. Per the germline V gene, CDR1 is LNHNV and CDR2 is YYDKDF (reference sequence). Trimming pared 0 bases from V and 1 base from J, leaving 9 bases between. CDR3 in amino acids: CATSRDRAGQETQYF. The CDR3 DNA reads TGTGCCACCAGCAGAGACAGGGCAGGCCAAGAGACCCAGTACTTC.

The rearrangement links TRBV6-5 to TRBJ2-7, with D possibly matching TRBD1 (6 bases). The CDR3 length is 15 residues. Germline CDR1 MNHEY, CDR2 SVGAGI. The V and J ends lost 5 bases and 5 bases respectively, with 19 bases between them. As DNA, the CDR3 is TGTGCCAGCAGTGTCCTTTCCGGACAGAACCACGAGCAGTACTTC. It encodes CASSVLSGQNHEQYF.

The chain is built from TRBV4-2 and TRBJ2-1; D might be TRBD1 (5 bases). V lost 3 bases, J lost 7 bases, and 10 bases lay in between. The CDR3 is made up of 13 amino acids. Per the germline V gene, CDR1 is LGHNA and CDR2 is YNFKEQ. The CDR3 loop reads CASSQGRWNEQFF. CDR3 nucleotides: TGTGCCAGCAGCCAGGGGCGTTGGAATGAGCAGTTCTTC.